This entry lists 14 T cell receptor beta chains sequenced from one sample in a study of T-cell memory formation after mild COVID-19. TCRdb recomputed calls from the 5' RACE reads with MiXCR, one row per CDR3 protein. The sample contains about 400,000 distinct CDR3 sequences, about 25% of which appear only once. The source material was PBMCs or a T cell subset sorted from them (not recorded which). These TCRs come from an adult woman who had mild COVID-19 (a few samples of this study predate the infection). Cell type and time point are not known.

This chain joins TRBV11-2 and TRBJ2-3; D ambiguous. CDR3 length equals 11 residues. CDR1 and CDR2 (germline): SGHAT, FQNNGV. V lost 1 base and J lost 11, with 7 bases in between. CDR3 DNA sequence: TGTGCCAGCAGCTTAGGGCCTCAGCAGTATTTT. It is translated as CASSLGPQQYF.

The chain couples TRBV7-8 to TRBJ1-5, with D uncertain. Trimming pared 5 bases from V and 6 bases from J, leaving 11 bases between. CDR3 length: 13 residues. Germline V gene data show CDR1 as SGHVS and CDR2 as FQNEAQ. The CDR3 sequence: CASSPFSLQPQHF. The CDR3 nucleotides are TGTGCCAGCAGCCCCTTTAGTCTTCAGCCCCAGCATTTT.

V gene TRBV3-1 combines with J gene TRBJ2-1; D possibly corresponds to TRBD2 (6 bases). Germline V gene sequence: CDR1 LGHDT, CDR2 YNNKEL (reference sequence). The CDR3 extends over 16 amino acids. The V and J ends lost 0 bases and 8 bases respectively, with 17 bases between them. The CDR3 bases are TGTGCCAGCAGCCAAGATAATCGACGGGAGTGGGATGAGCAGTTCTTC. Encoded protein: CASSQDNRREWDEQFF.

J is TRBJ2-5 and V is TRBV24-1; the D gene could be TRBD1 or TRBD2 (5 bases each). V was cut by 8 bases and J by 1 base, with 13 bases left in between. The CDR3 spans 14 residues. Germline-derived CDR1 and CDR2 are KGHDR and SFDVKD. The CDR3 coding sequence is TGTGCCACCATTCCAGGGACGATCCAAGAGACCCAGTACTTC. This translates into CATIPGTIQETQYF.

The sample holds a few counts of this clonotype. The rearrangement uses TRBV10-3 and TRBJ2-2; 9 bases are a match to TRBD1. Germline-derived CDR1 and CDR2 are ENHRY and SYGVKD. The CDR3 is 14 residues long. With V trimmed by 7 bases and J by 7 bases, 7 bases remained unmatched. The CDR3 DNA sequence: TGTGCCATCACTTCGGGACAGGGAGTCGGGGAGCTGTTTTTT. As protein: CAITSGQGVGELFF.

This clonotype has ten or more counts. The chain is built from TRBV7-3 and TRBJ2-1; 9 nucleotides match TRBD2. This CDR3 has 15 amino acids. With 5 bases clipped from V and 9 bases from J, the junction kept 11 bases outside the gene matches. Germline V lookup: CDR1 SGHTA, CDR2 FQGTGA. The CDR3 bases are TGTGCCAGCAGCCGTATAGCGGGAGCCTTGATTGAGCAGTTCTTC. It codes for CASSRIAGALIEQFF.

V is TRBV5-1 and J is TRBJ2-1, with D unclear. V was trimmed by 0 bases and J by 0 bases, leaving 10 bases between them. This CDR3 is 16 amino acids long. The germline V gene has CDR1 SGHRS and CDR2 YFSETQ. CDR3 sequence reads: CASSLGDVSSYNEQFF. For the CDR3, the DNA is TGCGCCAGCAGCTTGGGAGACGTAAGCTCCTACAATGAGCAGTTCTTC.

A few counts support this clonotype. The chain combines TRBV7-2 with TRBJ1-4; no reliable D call. CDR1 is SGHTA, CDR2 FQGNSA, per germline. V was cut by 2 bases and J by 6 bases, with 13 bases left in between. The CDR3 runs 15 residues. CDR3 in amino acids: CASSLRKDGDEKLFF. The CDR3 DNA reads as TGTGCCAGCAGCTTAAGGAAGGACGGGGATGAAAAACTGTTTTTT.

V and J are TRBV5-4 and TRBJ1-5; D remains unclear. Germline V gene sequence: CDR1 SGHNT, CDR2 YYREEE (reference sequence). The V and J ends lost 1 base and 8 bases respectively, with 10 bases between them. This CDR3 is built from 13 residues. CDR3 sequence (DNA): TGTGCCAGCAGCTTGAGCGGCCGTGAGCCCCAGCATTTT. It encodes CASSLSGREPQHF.

Only a few counts were recorded for this clonotype. The gene calls are TRBV5-1 and TRBJ1-2; possibly TRBD1 for D (5 bases). CDR1 is SGHRS, CDR2 YFSETQ, per germline. The CDR3 contains 14 residues. V dropped 0 bases and J dropped 6 bases, with 12 bases sitting between them. The CDR3: CASSLDPGRNGYTF. The CDR3 coding sequence is TGCGCCAGCAGCTTGGATCCAGGGAGGAATGGCTACACCTTC.

This clonotype was seen only a few times. The V gene is TRBV5-4, the J gene TRBJ2-7; TRBD1 matches at 10 bases. With V trimmed by 5 bases and J by 6 bases, 11 bases remained unmatched. This CDR3 comprises 15 residues. Germline CDR1 and CDR2: SGHNT and YYREEE (reference sequence). The CDR3 protein is CASRGAGTGVGEQYF. The CDR3 nucleotides are TGTGCCAGCAGGGGAGCCGGGACAGGGGTGGGCGAGCAGTACTTC.

The rearrangement links TRBV11-3 to TRBJ2-5, with TRBD2 matching 8 bases. This CDR3 is 18 amino acids long. V shed 0 bases and J 5 bases; nucleotides not matched to a gene: 14. Germline V CDR1 and CDR2: SGHNT, YENEEA. In DNA form, the CDR3 reads TGTGCCAGCAGCTTAGAGCCCAGGACTAGCCGGGGGCGGGAGACCCAGTACTTC. Amino acid sequence: CASSLEPRTSRGRETQYF.

The rearrangement links TRBV10-3 to TRBJ2-2; TRBD1 aligns across 8 bases. Germline CDR1 is ENHRY and CDR2 is SYGVKD. V gave up 3 bases and J gave up 0 bases; unmatched junction bases: 12. The CDR3 consists of 19 residues. The CDR3 spells CAISDQTGARVANTGELFF. In DNA, the CDR3 is TGTGCCATCAGTGATCAGACAGGGGCGAGGGTCGCGAACACCGGGGAGCTGTTTTTT.

Only a few counts were recorded for this clonotype. The chain links TRBV5-1 to TRBJ2-3, with D tentatively TRBD1 (6 bases). Germline CDR1 is SGHRS and CDR2 is YFSETQ. The CDR3 has 16 amino acids. V was clipped by 4 bases and J by 5 bases, with 20 bases between them. The CDR3 here is CASSLGNTGSGDTQYF. DNA of the CDR3: TGCGCCAGCAGCCTTGGGAACACAGGGTCAGGAGATACGCAGTATTTT.